Below are 8 T cell receptor beta chains sequenced from a single sample in a study of blood T cell repertoires in COVID-19. TCRdb keeps only in-frame clones here, not all; method: immunoSEQ multiplex PCR. The table includes around 100,000 clones, approximately 84% detected once. Sequenced sample: peripheral blood. Source of these receptors: a human donor in a cohort sampled during active COVID-19.

The CDR3 sequence is CASSLVSVGDSGNTIYF. In DNA, the CDR3 is TGTGCCAGCAGCTTAGTCTCAGTCGGAGACTCTGGAAACACCATATATTTT. This sequence joins TRBV7-2 and TRBJ1-3; no definite D call. CDR3 size: 17 residues. Germline V gene data show CDR1 as SGHTA and CDR2 as FQGNSA. V was pared by 1 base and J by 0 bases, with 13 bases between.

J is TRBJ1-1 and V is TRBV6-5; D not resolved. V lost 4 bases and J lost 4, with 19 bases in between. CDR3 length: 16 residues. The germline gives CDR1 MNHEY, CDR2 SVGAGI. The CDR3 bases are TGTGCCAGCAGTTCCCGAGGGCCGGAAAGGATCACTGAAGCTTTCTTT. Amino acid sequence: CASSSRGPERITEAFF.

The genes are TRBV7-2 and TRBJ2-7, with TRBD1 matching over 8 bases. The CDR3 length is 18 residues. Germline V gene data show CDR1 as SGHTA and CDR2 as FQGNSA. After removal of 1 base from V and 4 bases from J, the junction contained 15 bases not matched to a gene. In nucleotides, the CDR3 is TGTGCCAGCAGCTTAGTGTTTGAAGGACCAGGGGGCGGTTACGAGCAGTACTTC. Translated: CASSLVFEGPGGGYEQYF.

The chain joins TRBV7-3 to TRBJ2-3; possible D gene TRBD1, 6 bases. Between the trimmed V and J ends, which lost 4 bases and 5 bases, there was a span of 7 bases. The CDR3 length is 12 residues. Germline loops: CDR1 SGHTA, CDR2 FQGTGA. The DNA of the CDR3 is TGTGCCAGCAGCTACAGGGAAGATACGCAGTATTTT. Amino acids: CASSYREDTQYF.

The table lists this clone with a few counts. The chain combines TRBV5-1 with TRBJ1-2; a weak D match, TRBD1 (5 bases). Trimming left V 0 bases short and J 0 bases short, with 6 bases between. This CDR3 is built from 14 residues. Germline V CDR1 and CDR2: SGHRS, YFSETQ. Here the CDR3 reads CASSLAGSNYGYTF. CDR3 in DNA: TGCGCCAGCAGCTTGGCAGGGTCTAACTATGGCTACACCTTC.

The chain is built from TRBV7-2 and TRBJ2-1; D perhaps matches TRBD2 (7 bases). The germline V gene encodes CDR1 SGHTA and CDR2 FQGNSA. V was clipped by 5 bases and J by 9 bases, with 17 bases between them. CDR3 length: 14 amino acids. CDR3 DNA sequence: TGTGCCAGCAGCCCAAGGGGCGGGGGCCTTGAGCAGTTCTTC. This gives the protein CASSPRGGGLEQFF.

DNA of the CDR3: TGTGCCCGTGTCGGGAGGGGACGAAACACCATATATTTT. Amino acid sequence: CARVGRGRNTIYF. This chain uses TRBV30 with TRBJ1-3; D may be TRBD1 (5 bases). Germline loops: CDR1 GTSNPN, CDR2 SVGIG (reference sequence). V was trimmed by 8 bases and J by 5 bases, leaving 16 bases between them. The CDR3 is 13 residues long.

The CDR3 sequence is CASSKGWGRLDTGELFF. Here the CDR3 DNA reads TGTGCCAGCAGCAAGGGTTGGGGGCGGTTGGACACCGGGGAGCTGTTTTTT. The gene calls are TRBV21-1 and TRBJ2-2; the table's D gene call, TRBD1, was not cross checked with the DNA. TRBV21-1 is tagged as a pseudogene. This CDR3 spans 17 amino acids.